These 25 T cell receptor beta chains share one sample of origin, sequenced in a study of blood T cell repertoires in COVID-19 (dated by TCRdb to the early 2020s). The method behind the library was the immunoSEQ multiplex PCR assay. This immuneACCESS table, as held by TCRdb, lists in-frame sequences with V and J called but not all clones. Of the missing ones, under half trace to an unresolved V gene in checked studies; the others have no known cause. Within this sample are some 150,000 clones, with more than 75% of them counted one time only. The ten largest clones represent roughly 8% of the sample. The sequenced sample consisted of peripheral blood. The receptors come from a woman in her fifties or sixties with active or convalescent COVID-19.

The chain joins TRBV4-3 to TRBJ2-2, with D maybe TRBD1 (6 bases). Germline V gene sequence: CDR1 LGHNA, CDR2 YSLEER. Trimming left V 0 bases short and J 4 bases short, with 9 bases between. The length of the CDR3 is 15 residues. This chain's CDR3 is CASSQDTGSTGELFF. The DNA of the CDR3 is TGCGCCAGCAGCCAAGATACAGGGAGCACCGGGGAGCTGTTTTTT.

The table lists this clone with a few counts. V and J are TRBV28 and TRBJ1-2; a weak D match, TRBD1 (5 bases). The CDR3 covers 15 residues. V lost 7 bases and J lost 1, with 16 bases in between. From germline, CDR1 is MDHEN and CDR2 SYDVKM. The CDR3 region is CASTEVSGLNYGYTF. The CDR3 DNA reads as TGTGCCAGCACCGAGGTATCGGGACTTAACTATGGCTACACCTTC.

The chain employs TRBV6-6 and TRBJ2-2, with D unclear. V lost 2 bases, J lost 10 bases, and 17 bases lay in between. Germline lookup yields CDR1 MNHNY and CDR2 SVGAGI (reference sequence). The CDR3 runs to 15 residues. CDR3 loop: CASSYPNRQKSELFF. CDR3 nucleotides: TGTGCCAGCAGTTACCCAAATAGACAAAAGTCGGAGCTGTTTTTT.

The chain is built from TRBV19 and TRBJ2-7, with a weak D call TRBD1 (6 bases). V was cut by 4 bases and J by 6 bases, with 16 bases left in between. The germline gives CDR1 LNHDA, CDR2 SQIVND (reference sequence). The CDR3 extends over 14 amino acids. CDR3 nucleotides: TGTGCCAGTAGTAATCGCAGGGGTGGAGGCGAGCAGTACTTC. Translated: CASSNRRGGGEQYF.

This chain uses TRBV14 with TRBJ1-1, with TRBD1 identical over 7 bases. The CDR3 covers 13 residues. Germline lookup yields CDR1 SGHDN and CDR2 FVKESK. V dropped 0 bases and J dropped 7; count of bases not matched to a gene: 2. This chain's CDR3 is CASSQDRDSEAFF. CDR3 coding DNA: TGTGCCAGCAGCCAAGATAGGGACAGTGAAGCTTTCTTT.

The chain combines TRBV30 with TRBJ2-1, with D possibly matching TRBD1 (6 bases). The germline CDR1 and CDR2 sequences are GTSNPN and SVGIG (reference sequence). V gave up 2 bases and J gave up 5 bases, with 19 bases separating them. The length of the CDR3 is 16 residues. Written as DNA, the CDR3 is TGTGCCTGGAGTAAAGGGTGGGGAAGGGGGAACAATGAGCAGTTCTTC. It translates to CAWSKGWGRGNNEQFF.

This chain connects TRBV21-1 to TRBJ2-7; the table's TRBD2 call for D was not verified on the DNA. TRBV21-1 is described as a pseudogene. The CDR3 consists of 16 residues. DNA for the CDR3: TGTACCACAACTCCGGGGGGAGGGTCGCGTCGTAACGAGCAGTACTTC. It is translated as CTTTPGGGSRRNEQYF.

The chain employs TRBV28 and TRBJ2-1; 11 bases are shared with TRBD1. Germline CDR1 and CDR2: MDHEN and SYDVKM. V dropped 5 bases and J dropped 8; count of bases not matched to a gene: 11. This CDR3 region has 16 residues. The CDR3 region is CASSGWTGGRPDEQFF. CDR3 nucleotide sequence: TGTGCCAGCAGTGGATGGACAGGGGGCCGTCCAGATGAGCAGTTCTTC.

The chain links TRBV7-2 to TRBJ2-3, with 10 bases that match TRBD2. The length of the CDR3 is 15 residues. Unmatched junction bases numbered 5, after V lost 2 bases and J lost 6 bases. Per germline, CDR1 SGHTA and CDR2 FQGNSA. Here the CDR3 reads CASSLSSGGADTQYF. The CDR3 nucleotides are TGTGCCAGCAGCTTATCGAGCGGGGGGGCGGATACGCAGTATTTT.

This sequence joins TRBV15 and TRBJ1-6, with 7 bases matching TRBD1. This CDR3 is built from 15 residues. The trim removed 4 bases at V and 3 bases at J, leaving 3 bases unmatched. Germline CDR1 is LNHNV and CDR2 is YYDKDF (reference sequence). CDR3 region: CATSIRTGYNSPLHF. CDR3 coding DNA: TGTGCCACCAGCATCAGGACAGGCTATAATTCACCCCTCCACTTT.

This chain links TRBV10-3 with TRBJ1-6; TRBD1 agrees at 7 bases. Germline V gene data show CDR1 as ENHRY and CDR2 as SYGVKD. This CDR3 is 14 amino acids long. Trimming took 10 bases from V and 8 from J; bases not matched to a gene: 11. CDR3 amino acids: CATEPGQNHSPLHF. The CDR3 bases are TGTGCCACCGAACCGGGACAGAATCATTCACCCCTCCACTTT.

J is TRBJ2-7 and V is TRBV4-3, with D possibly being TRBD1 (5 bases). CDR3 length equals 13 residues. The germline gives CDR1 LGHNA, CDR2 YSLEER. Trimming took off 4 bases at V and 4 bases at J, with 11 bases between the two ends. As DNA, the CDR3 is TGCGCCAGCAGCCTAACTCAGGGTTACGAGCAGTACTTC. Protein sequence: CASSLTQGYEQYF.

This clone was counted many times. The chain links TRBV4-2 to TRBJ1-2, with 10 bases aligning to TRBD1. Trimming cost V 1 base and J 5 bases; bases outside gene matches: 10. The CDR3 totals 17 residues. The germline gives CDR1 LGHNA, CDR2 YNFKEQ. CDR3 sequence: CASSQAGGGQGRYGYTF. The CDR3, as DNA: TGTGCCAGCAGCCAAGCCGGGGGGGGACAGGGGAGGTATGGCTACACCTTC.

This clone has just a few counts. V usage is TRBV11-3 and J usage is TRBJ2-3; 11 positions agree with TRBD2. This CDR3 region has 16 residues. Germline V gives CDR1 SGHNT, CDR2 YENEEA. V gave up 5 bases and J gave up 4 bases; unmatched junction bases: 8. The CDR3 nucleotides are TGTGCCAGCAGCCGGACTAGCGGGCAGGTTGCAGATACGCAGTATTTT. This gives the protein CASSRTSGQVADTQYF.

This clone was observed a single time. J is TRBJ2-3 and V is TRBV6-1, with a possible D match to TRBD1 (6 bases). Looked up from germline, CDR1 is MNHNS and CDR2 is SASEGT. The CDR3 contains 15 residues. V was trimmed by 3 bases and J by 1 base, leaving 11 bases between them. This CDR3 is CASSEARTGTDTQYF. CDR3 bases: TGTGCCAGCAGTGAGGCGAGGACAGGCACAGATACGCAGTATTTT.

The CDR3 region has the DNA TGTGCCAGCAGCCCCCTTATGGGGGCGAACACTGAAGCTTTCTTT. Its translation: CASSPLMGANTEAFF. The chain links TRBV7-2 to TRBJ1-1; a weak D match, TRBD1 (6 bases). Germline V CDR1 and CDR2: SGHTA, FQGNSA. Between the trimmed V and J ends, which lost 5 bases and 1 base, there was a span of 14 bases. The CDR3 covers 15 residues.

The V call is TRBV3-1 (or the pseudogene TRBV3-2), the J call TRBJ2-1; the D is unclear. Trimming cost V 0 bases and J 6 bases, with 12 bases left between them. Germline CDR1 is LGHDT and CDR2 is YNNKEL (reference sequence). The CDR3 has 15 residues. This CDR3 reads CASSQDWRPFNEQFF. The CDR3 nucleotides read TGTGCCAGCAGCCAAGATTGGCGGCCATTCAATGAGCAGTTCTTC.

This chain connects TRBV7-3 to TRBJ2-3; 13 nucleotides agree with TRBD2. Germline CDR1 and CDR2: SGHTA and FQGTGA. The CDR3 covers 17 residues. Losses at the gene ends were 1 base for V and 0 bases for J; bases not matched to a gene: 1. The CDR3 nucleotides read TGTGCCAGCAGCTTAATACTAGCGGGGGGGAGCACAGATACGCAGTATTTT. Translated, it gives CASSLILAGGSTDTQYF.

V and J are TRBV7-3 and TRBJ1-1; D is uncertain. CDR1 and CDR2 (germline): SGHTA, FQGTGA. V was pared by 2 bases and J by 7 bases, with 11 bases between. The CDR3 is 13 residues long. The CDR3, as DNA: TGTGCCAGCAGCTTAGCGGGAGCAAGTGAAGCTTTCTTT. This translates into CASSLAGASEAFF.

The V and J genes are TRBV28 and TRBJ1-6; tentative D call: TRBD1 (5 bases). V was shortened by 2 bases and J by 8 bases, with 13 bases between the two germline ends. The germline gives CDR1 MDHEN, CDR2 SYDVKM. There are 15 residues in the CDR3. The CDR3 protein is CASSLGSGFHSPLHF. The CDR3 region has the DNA TGTGCCAGCAGTTTAGGCTCAGGGTTCCATTCACCCCTCCACTTT.

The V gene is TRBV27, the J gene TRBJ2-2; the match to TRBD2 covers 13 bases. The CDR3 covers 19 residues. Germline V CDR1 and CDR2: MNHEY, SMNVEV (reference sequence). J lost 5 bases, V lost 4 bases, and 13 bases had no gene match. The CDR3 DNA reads TGTGCCAGCAGTTCTACCGAAGGACTAGCGGGAGTATATACCGGGGAGCTGTTTTTT. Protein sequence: CASSSTEGLAGVYTGELFF.

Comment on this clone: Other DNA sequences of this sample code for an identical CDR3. The CDR3 is CASSRPGAGGFF. DNA for the CDR3: TGTGCCAGCAGTCGACCGGGGGCGGGGGGCTTCTTT. This chain connects TRBV28 to TRBJ1-1; TRBD1 might be the D (6 bases). Looked up from germline, CDR1 is MDHEN and CDR2 is SYDVKM. This CDR3 is built from 12 residues. Trimming took off 5 bases at V and 14 bases at J, with 18 bases between the two ends.

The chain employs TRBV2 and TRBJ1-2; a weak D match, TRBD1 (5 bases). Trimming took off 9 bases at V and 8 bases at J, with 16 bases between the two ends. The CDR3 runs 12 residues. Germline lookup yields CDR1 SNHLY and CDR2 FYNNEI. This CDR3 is CASELGAEGYTF. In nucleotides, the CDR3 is TGTGCCAGTGAGCTTGGGGCAGAGGGCTACACCTTC.

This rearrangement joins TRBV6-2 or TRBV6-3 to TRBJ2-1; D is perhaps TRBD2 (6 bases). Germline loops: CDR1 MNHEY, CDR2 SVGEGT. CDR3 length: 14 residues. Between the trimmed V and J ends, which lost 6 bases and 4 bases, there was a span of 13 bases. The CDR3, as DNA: TGTGCCAGCAGCCGGATTAGCGGATACAATGAGCAGTTCTTC. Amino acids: CASSRISGYNEQFF.

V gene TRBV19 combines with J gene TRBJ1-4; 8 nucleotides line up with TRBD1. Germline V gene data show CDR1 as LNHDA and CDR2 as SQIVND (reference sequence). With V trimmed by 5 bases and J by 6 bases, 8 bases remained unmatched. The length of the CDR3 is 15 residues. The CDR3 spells CASSPVTGADEKLFF. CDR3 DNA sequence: TGTGCCAGTAGTCCGGTGACAGGGGCGGATGAAAAACTGTTTTTT.